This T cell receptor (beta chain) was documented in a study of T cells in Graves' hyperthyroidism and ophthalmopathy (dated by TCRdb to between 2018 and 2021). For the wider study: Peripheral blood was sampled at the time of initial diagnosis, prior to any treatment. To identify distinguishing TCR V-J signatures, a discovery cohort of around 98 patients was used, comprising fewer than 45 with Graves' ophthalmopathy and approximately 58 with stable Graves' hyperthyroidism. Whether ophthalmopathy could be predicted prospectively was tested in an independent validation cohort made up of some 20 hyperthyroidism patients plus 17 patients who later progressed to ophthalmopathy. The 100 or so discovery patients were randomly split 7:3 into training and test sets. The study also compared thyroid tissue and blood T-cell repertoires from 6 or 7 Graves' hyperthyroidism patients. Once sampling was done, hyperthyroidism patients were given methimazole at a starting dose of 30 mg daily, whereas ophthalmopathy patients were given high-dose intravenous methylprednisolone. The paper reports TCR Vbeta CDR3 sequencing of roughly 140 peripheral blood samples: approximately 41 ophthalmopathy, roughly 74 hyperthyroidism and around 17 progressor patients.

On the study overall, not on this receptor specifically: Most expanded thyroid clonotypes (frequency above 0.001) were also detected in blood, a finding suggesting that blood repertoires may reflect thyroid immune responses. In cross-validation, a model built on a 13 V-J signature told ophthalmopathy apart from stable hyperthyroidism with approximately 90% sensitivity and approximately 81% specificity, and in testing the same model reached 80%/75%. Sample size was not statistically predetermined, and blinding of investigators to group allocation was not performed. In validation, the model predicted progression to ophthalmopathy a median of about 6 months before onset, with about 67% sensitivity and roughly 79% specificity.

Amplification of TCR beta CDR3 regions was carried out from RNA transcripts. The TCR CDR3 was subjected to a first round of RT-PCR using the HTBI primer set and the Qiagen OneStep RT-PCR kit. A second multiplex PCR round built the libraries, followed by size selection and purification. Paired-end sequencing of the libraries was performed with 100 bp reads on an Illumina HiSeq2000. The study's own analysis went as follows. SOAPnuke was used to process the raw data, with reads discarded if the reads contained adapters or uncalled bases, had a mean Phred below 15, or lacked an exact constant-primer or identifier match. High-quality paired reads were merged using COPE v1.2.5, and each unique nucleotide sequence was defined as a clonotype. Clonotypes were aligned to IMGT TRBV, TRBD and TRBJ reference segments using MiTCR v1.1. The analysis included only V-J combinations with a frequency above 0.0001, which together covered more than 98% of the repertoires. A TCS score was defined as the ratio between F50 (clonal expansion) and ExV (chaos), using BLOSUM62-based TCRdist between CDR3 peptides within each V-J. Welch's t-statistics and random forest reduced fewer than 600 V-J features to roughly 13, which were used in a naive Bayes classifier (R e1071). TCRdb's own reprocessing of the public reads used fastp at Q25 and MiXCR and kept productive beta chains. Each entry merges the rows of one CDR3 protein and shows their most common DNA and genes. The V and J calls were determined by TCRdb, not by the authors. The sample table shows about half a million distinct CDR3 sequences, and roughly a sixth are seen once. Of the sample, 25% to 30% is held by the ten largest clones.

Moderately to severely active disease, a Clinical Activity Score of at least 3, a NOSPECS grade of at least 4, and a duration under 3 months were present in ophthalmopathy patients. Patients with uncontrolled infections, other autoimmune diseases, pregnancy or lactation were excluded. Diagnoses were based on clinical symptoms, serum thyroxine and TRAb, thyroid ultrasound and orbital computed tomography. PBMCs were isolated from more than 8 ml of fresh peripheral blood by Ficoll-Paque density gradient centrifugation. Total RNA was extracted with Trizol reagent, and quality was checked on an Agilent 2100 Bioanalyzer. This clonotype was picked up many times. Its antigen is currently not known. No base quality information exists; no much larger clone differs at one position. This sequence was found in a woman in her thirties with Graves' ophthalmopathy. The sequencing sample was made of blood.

CDR3 sequence: CASSSPGGATDTQYF. The DNA is TGTGCCAGCAGTTCTCCAGGGGGCGCGACAGATACGCAGTATTTT. The rearranged chain carries TRBV28 and TRBJ2-3; 8 bases in between match TRBD1. The germline V gene sets CDR1 to MDHEN and CDR2 to SYDVKM. V lost 4 bases and J lost 3 bases, and the count of bases not matched to a germline gene is 6. The CDR3 measures 15 amino acids from cysteine to phenylalanine. Just CDR3 DNA is preserved here, 45 bases in frame from base 1.